This record looks at one T cell receptor beta chain sequence and its context. The protocol was immunoSEQ multiplex PCR, while the TCRdb copy is restricted to in-frame clones and leaves out a portion. This sample carries under 3,000 clones, around 21% of them seen once, and the ten largest clones take less than 20%. The data belong to a study of sequential checkpoint blockade in melanoma. Across the whole study: Under 95 pretreatment tumor DNA samples were TCRβ immunosequenced.

Germline CDR1 reads KGHSH; CDR2 reads LQKENI. This CDR3 has 13 amino acids. Unmatched junction bases numbered 6, after V lost 11 bases and J lost 0 bases. Treatment meaning: randomized to nivolumab then ipilimumab (arm A) or the reverse (arm B). The specimen comprised tumor tissue (inferred from file names), sampled from a patient given nivolumab and ipilimumab in sequence. The chain has TRBV18 and TRBJ1-1; 7 nucleotides agree with TRBD1. The source is a human donor with melanoma. CDR3 coding DNA: TGTGCCGGCGGGGACAGCATGAACACTGAAGCTTTCTTT. Translating gives CAGGDSMNTEAFF.